This T cell receptor (beta chain) comes out of a study of CD8 T cells in ankylosing spondylitis. Overall study results and limits: Disease-linked clones had a CD8+ phenotype and relatively low frequency in peripheral blood. A motif of several highly homologous TCR beta variants was seen as apparently characteristic of ankylosing spondylitis blood. Reportedly, significant enrichment of disease-linked clones occurred in matched ankylosing spondylitis synovial fluid.

TCRdb redid the calling of the 5' RACE reads with MiXCR, one entry per CDR3 protein. This repertoire shows some 840,000 distinct CDR3 sequences, approximately 12% found once; its top ten account for approximately 0.51%. The trim removed 7 bases at V and 4 bases at J, leaving 4 bases unmatched. The length of the CDR3 is 12 residues. Germline-derived CDR1 and CDR2 are SNHLY and FYNNEI. As concerns this clonotype: The antigen is undetermined.

The sequence derives from a male donor with ankylosing spondylitis. The genes are TRBV2 and TRBJ2-7; TRBD1 agrees at 7 bases. The source material was blood, either unsorted or a sorted T cell fraction (not recorded which). CDR3 in amino acids: CASTEQGYEQYF. The CDR3 region has the DNA TGTGCCAGCACCGAACAGGGGTACGAGCAGTACTTC.